This TCR beta chain was observed in a study of cytomegalovirus exposure and HLA in healthy donors. Remarks on this clone: No antigen is known for it.

Study-level findings and limits: Researchers reported in a later analysis that a missense DCLRE1C variant was tied to TCR beta V- and J-gene trimming.

Trimming shortened V by 6 bases and J by 11 bases, and 22 bases separated the two germline ends. This CDR3 has 14 amino acids. CDR1 and CDR2 (germline): LNHNV, YYDKDF (reference sequence). Primers included in the PCR were 60 Vbeta and 13 Jbeta primers. Measured with immunoSEQ multiplex PCR; TCRdb has only the in-frame clones, and not every one. Of about 160,000 clones in the sample, around four fifths were seen once. The TCR comes from a woman in her forties or fifties in good health and CMV-seronegative. Sequences were obtained from PBMCs. The V gene is TRBV15, the J gene TRBJ1-1; D may be TRBD1 (6 bases). CDR3 sequence (DNA): TGTGCCACCAGTCCGGACGGACAGCCCTTAGAGGCTTTCTTT. Its translation is CATSPDGQPLEAFF.